The next 21 T cell receptor delta chains were all read from a single sample in a study of Vδ1+ human thymocytes. Sequences come from RNA converted to cDNA by reverse transcription. CDR3 amplicons came from multiplex PCR with pooled V-gene forward and constant-region reverse primers. TCRdb fed the multiplex PCR reads into CATT to redo clone calling. Of 80,000 or so delta-chain clones in the sample, around 34% are singletons; the top ten hold approximately 0.3%. For these TCRs, the target antigens are not known. Overall study findings and caveats: Thymic TRG and TRD repertoires appeared highly polyclonal.

Sequenced: Vdelta1+ gamma-delta thymocytes from the thymus. The subset was: FACS-sorted CD3+ TCRalphabeta- TCRVdelta1+ TCRVdelta2- thymocytes. Receptor source: a boy less than two years old who had congenital heart surgery.

This clone was counted a few times. The rearrangement joins TRDV1 to TRDJ1, with D possibly TRDD3 on 6 matching bases. The germline V gene encodes CDR1 TSWWSYY and CDR2 QGS. Trimming cost V 2 bases and J 0 bases, with 40 bases left between them. The CDR3 is 25 amino acids. The CDR3 nucleotides are TGTGCTCTTGGGGAAGGGTTCCTCCCCCTGTATGCCGACGGGGATCAAACCCCCTACACCGATAAACTCATCTTT. Translating it yields CALGEGFLPLYADGDQTPYTDKLIF.

Concerning this clone: The same CDR3 also results from other DNA sequences found in this sample. The genes are TRDV1 and TRDJ1; 9 nucleotides align to TRDD3. CDR1 TSWWSYY and CDR2 QGS come from the germline V gene. This CDR3 comprises 18 residues. V gave up 1 base and J gave up 2 bases; unmatched junction bases: 11. Here the CDR3 DNA reads TGTGCTCTTGGGGAACGAAAGTCTGGGGGATTTAGGACCGATAAACTCATCTTT. Encoded protein: CALGERKSGGFRTDKLIF.

The chain has TRDV1 and TRDJ1; 8 nucleotides align to TRDD3. V lost 0 bases to trimming and J lost 3 bases; unmatched junction nucleotides: 15. Germline assignment: CDR1 TSWWSYY and CDR2 QGS. The length of the CDR3 is 19 residues. CDR3: CALGELPTIRGIKPDKLIF. The CDR3 nucleotides read TGTGCTCTTGGGGAACTTCCTACGATACGGGGGATAAAGCCCGATAAACTCATCTTT.

The chain employs TRDV1 and TRDJ1; 10 bases match TRDD3. The germline gives CDR1 TSWWSYY, CDR2 QGS. V lost 5 bases and J lost 0; bases outside the gene matches: 12. The CDR3 loop spans 18 amino acids. This chain's CDR3 is CALGPDLGDTFHTDKLIF. In DNA, the CDR3 is TGTGCTCTTGGGCCAGACTTGGGGGATACATTCCACACCGATAAACTCATCTTT.

The gene calls are TRDV1 and TRDJ2; the match to TRDD3 covers 9 bases. The CDR3 runs 19 residues. Germline loops: CDR1 TSWWSYY, CDR2 QGS. With V trimmed by 1 base and J by 10 bases, 19 bases remained unmatched. Here the CDR3 reads CALGEPEALSVLGDQQLFF. CDR3 in DNA: TGTGCTCTTGGGGAACCGGAGGCCTTATCGGTACTGGGGGACCAACAACTCTTCTTT.

As to this clone: Other DNA sequences in this specimen translate into the identical CDR3. The rearrangement links TRDV1 to TRDJ1, with D hard to call. The CDR3 is 17 residues long. V lost 5 bases and J lost 3, with 22 bases in between. Germline CDR1 and CDR2: TSWWSYY and QGS. The CDR3 nucleotides read TGTGCTCTTGGGCCGACATTGATTCTGTCGTCCCCCGATAAACTCATCTTT. Encoded protein: CALGPTLILSSPDKLIF.

This clone has a handful of counts. The same CDR3 is also encoded by other DNA sequences in this sample. V gene TRDV1 combines with J gene TRDJ1; maybe TRDD3 (5 bases). The CDR3 spans 17 residues. V was pared by 2 bases and J by 5 bases, with 21 bases between. CDR1 TSWWSYY and CDR2 QGS come from the germline V gene. The CDR3 is CALGEERHTRATDKLIF. The CDR3, as DNA: TGTGCTCTTGGGGAAGAGCGACATACGCGTGCAACGGATAAACTCATCTTT.

The chain combines TRDV1 with TRDJ1; D gene unclear. Trimming stripped 0 bases from V and 3 bases from J, with 5 bases between. Germline loops: CDR1 TSWWSYY, CDR2 QGS. The CDR3 loop spans 13 amino acids. CDR3 sequence (DNA): TGTGCTCTTGGGGAACTAGAGTCCGATAAACTCATCTTT. Amino acids: CALGELESDKLIF.

This clone showed up just a few times. V and J are TRDV2 and TRDJ1; the match to TRDD3 covers 12 bases. Germline trimming cut 0 bases from V and 3 bases from J; bases unmatched to any gene: 7. CDR1 and CDR2 from the germline V gene are GEAIGNYY and EKD. This CDR3 region has 17 residues. CDR3 in DNA: TGTGCCTGTGACACCGATCTGGGGGATACGATCCCCGATAAACTCATCTTT. It translates to CACDTDLGDTIPDKLIF.

The chain joins TRDV1 to TRDJ1; D remains ambiguous. The V gene's germline CDR1 is TSWWSYY and CDR2 QGS. Trimming shortened V by 1 base and J by 0 bases, and 9 bases separated the two germline ends. The CDR3 contains 15 residues. CDR3 sequence reads: CALGEPSFDTDKLIF. In DNA form, the CDR3 reads TGTGCTCTTGGGGAACCGTCGTTCGACACCGATAAACTCATCTTT.

The sample holds a few counts of this clone. The rearrangement uses TRDV1 and TRDJ1; the match to TRDD3 covers 9 bases. This CDR3 is built from 20 residues. Germline CDR1 TSWWSYY, CDR2 QGS. The V and J ends lost 4 bases and 3 bases, in that order; junction bases with no gene match: 21. CDR3 DNA sequence: TGTGCTCTTGGGGGACTTCCCCACTGGGGGACCTTAGGTGGGGCCGATAAACTCATCTTT. The encoded protein is CALGGLPHWGTLGGADKLIF.

The chain recombines TRDV1 with TRDJ1, with 8 positions matching TRDD2. CDR3 size: 15 residues. Trimming took 2 bases from V and 11 from J; bases not matched to a gene: 13. Germline assignment: CDR1 TSWWSYY and CDR2 QGS. The CDR3 nucleotides are TGTGCTCTTGGGGAATTCGCCCTTCCTATCGAATGCCTCATCTTT. Translated: CALGEFALPIECLIF.

The gene calls are TRDV1 and TRDJ1, with D possibly matching TRDD3 (5 bases). Between the trimmed V and J ends, which lost 8 bases and 4 bases, there was a span of 23 bases. Germline V gene data show CDR1 as TSWWSYY and CDR2 as QGS. The CDR3 is 16 residues long. CDR3 amino acids: CALIHSRGVKGDKLIF. The CDR3 DNA is TGTGCTCTTATACACTCGAGGGGGGTGAAGGGCGATAAACTCATCTTT.

This clone has only a few counts. The V gene is TRDV1, the J gene TRDJ1, with 11 positions matching TRDD3. V shed 4 bases and J 0 bases; nucleotides not matched to a gene: 13. Germline lookup yields CDR1 TSWWSYY and CDR2 QGS. This CDR3 is built from 19 residues. CDR3 in DNA: TGTGCTCTTGGGGCCACGTTCCTCTGGGGGATACTCAACACCGATAAACTCATCTTT. Amino acids: CALGATFLWGILNTDKLIF.

This clone was recorded many times. The gene calls are TRDV2 and TRDJ1, with D maybe TRDD3 (6 bases). The CDR3 covers 17 residues. Deletions cut 0 bases from V and 8 bases from J, with 24 bases between. Germline values: CDR1 GEAIGNYY, CDR2 EKD. Here the CDR3 DNA reads TGTGCCTGTGACACCACGAGCCACTGTACTGGGAGACGCAAACTCATCTTT. Translating it yields CACDTTSHCTGRRKLIF.

This clone came up a few times. V usage is TRDV1 and J usage is TRDJ1; 9 bases map to TRDD3. The V gene's germline CDR1 is TSWWSYY and CDR2 QGS. This CDR3 comprises 18 residues. V dropped 2 bases and J dropped 1; count of bases not matched to a gene: 11. CDR3 DNA sequence: TGTGCTCTTGGGGAAGTAGTAATACTGGGGGACTCCACCGATAAACTCATCTTT. This sequence encodes CALGEVVILGDSTDKLIF.

The chain recombines TRDV1 with TRDJ1; 11 nucleotides line up with TRDD3. The CDR3 contains 23 residues. J lost 0 bases, V lost 7 bases, and 28 bases had no gene match. CDR1 is TSWWSYY and CDR2 is QGS in the germline V gene. Here the CDR3 reads CALVLGPSYVWGIRGGDTDKLIF. The CDR3 DNA reads TGTGCTCTTGTACTGGGGCCTTCCTACGTTTGGGGGATACGCGGTGGAGACACCGATAAACTCATCTTT.

There are a few counts of this clone. The chain combines TRDV2 with TRDJ1; tentative D call: TRDD3 (5 bases). The CDR3 has 15 residues. Germline assignment: CDR1 GEAIGNYY and CDR2 EKD. Trimming took off 0 bases at V and 0 bases at J, with 10 bases between the two ends. CDR3: CACDTRIGYTDKLIF. The CDR3, as DNA: TGTGCCTGTGACACCCGGATAGGATACACCGATAAACTCATCTTT.

This rearrangement joins TRDV1 to TRDJ1; D perhaps matches TRDD2 (6 bases). The CDR3 has 18 residues. Trimming removed 1 base from V and 0 bases from J, with 18 bases in between. Germline values: CDR1 TSWWSYY, CDR2 QGS. CDR3 amino acids: CALGERSYLKLNTDKLIF. DNA of the CDR3: TGTGCTCTTGGGGAACGCTCCTACCTAAAGCTGAACACCGATAAACTCATCTTT.

This sequence joins TRDV1 and TRDJ1, with 8 bases matching TRDD3. Germline V gives CDR1 TSWWSYY, CDR2 QGS. CDR3 length: 21 amino acids. V trimming: 0 bases; J trimming: 0 bases; junction bases outside the gene matches: 18. CDR3 residues: CALGELYSNQPGGVHTDKLIF. The CDR3 bases are TGTGCTCTTGGGGAACTGTACTCGAACCAGCCTGGGGGAGTACACACCGATAAACTCATCTTT.

V and J are TRDV1 and TRDJ2; D unresolved. V gave up 3 bases and J gave up 0 bases, with 14 bases separating them. Germline V gene sequence: CDR1 TSWWSYY, CDR2 QGS. CDR3 length: 17 residues. CDR3 sequence reads: CALGDHRGKALTAQLFF. CDR3 bases: TGTGCTCTTGGGGATCACCGAGGGAAAGCTTTGACAGCACAACTCTTCTTT.